This T cell receptor beta chain comes out of a study of blood T cell repertoires in COVID-19. TCRdb's copy holds only in-frame clones and misses some; the assay was immunoSEQ multiplex PCR. The sample consists of about 260,000 clones, roughly 90% of them appearing once. This CDR3 has 13 residues. The germline V and J ends were trimmed by 0 bases and 4 bases, with 7 bases remaining between them. The source is a human donor in a cohort sampled during active COVID-19. The sample taken for sequencing was peripheral blood. V usage is TRBV12-3 or TRBV12-4 and J usage is TRBJ2-7; D is ambiguous. CDR3 in DNA: TGTGCCAGCAGTTTAGCTGGGCCTTACGAGCAGTACTTC. Translating gives CASSLAGPYEQYF.